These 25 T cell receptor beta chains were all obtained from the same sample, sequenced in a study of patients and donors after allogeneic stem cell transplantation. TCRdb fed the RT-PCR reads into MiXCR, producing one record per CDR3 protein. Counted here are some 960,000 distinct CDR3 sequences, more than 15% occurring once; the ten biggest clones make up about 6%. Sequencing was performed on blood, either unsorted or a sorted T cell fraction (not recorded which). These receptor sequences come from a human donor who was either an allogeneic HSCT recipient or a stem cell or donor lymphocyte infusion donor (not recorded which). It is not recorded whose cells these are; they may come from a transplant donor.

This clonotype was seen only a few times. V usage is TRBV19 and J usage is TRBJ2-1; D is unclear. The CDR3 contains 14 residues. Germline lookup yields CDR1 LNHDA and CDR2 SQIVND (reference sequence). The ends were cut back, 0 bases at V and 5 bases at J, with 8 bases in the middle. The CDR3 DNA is TGTGCCAGTAGTATAGAGGCCCCTCACAATGAGCAGTTCTTC. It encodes CASSIEAPHNEQFF.

The CDR3 coding sequence is TGTGCCAGCAGCGTACCGCAAAGCGGACAAGAGACCCAGTACTTC. Amino acids: CASSVPQSGQETQYF. The chain uses TRBV7-9 and TRBJ2-5, with a weak D call TRBD2 (5 bases). CDR1 and CDR2 (germline): SEHNR, FQNEAQ (reference sequence). The length of the CDR3 is 15 residues. V was shortened by 5 bases and J by 2 bases, with 15 bases between the two germline ends.

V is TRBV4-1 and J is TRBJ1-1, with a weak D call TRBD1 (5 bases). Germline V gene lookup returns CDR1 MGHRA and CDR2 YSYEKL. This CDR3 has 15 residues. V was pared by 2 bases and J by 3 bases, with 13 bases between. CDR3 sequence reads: CASSQLQGYDTEAFF. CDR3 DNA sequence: TGCGCCAGCAGCCAACTTCAGGGATATGACACTGAAGCTTTCTTT.

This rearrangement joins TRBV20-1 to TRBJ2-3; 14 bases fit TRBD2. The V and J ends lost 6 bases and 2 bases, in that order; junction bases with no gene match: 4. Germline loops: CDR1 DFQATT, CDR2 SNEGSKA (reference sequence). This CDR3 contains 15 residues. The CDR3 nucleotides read TGCAGTGCGGGGGGACTAGCGGGGGACACAGATACGCAGTATTTT. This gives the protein CSAGGLAGDTDTQYF.

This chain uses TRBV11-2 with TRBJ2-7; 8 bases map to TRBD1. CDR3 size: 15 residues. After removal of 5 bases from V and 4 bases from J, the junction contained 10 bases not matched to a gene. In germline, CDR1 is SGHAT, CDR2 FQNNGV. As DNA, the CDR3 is TGTGCCAGCAGCCAATTAGACAGGGGATTATACGAGCAGTACTTC. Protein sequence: CASSQLDRGLYEQYF.

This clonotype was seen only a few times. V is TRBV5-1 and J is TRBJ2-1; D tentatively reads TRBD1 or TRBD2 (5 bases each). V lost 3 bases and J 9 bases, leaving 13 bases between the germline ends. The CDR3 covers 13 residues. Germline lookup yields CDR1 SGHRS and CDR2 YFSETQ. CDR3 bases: TGCGCCAGCAGCTCGGTGACGGGGACTGAGCAGTTCTTC. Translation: CASSSVTGTEQFF.

In nucleotides, the CDR3 is TGTGCCAGCAGTTTATACCCCGGGGCGACCTACGAGCAGTACTTC. Translation gives CASSLYPGATYEQYF. The chain combines TRBV27 with TRBJ2-7; either TRBD1 or TRBD2 may supply D (5 bases each). Trimming removed 1 base from V and 2 bases from J, with 12 bases in between. Germline lookup yields CDR1 MNHEY and CDR2 SMNVEV (reference sequence). The CDR3 has 15 amino acids.

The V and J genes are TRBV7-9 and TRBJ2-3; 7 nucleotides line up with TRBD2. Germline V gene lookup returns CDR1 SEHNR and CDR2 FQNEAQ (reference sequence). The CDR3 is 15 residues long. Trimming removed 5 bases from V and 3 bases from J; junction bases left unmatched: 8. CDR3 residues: CASSRVAGRTDTQYF. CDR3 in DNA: TGTGCCAGCAGCCGGGTAGCGGGTCGTACAGATACGCAGTATTTT.

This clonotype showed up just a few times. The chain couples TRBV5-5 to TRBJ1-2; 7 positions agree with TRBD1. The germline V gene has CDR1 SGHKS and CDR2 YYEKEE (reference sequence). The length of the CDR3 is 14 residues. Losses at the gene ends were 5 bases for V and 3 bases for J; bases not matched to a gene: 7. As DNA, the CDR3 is TGTGCCAGCAGGCGGGACAGATTCTACTATGGCTACACCTTC. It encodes CASRRDRFYYGYTF.

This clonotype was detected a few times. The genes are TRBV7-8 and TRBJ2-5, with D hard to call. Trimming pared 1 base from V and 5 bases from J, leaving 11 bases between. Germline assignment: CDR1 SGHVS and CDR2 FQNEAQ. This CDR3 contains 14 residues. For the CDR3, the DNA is TGTGCCAGCAGCTTAGATCTGGGGTTGGAGACCCAGTACTTC. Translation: CASSLDLGLETQYF. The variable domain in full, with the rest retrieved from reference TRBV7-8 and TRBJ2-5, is GAGVSQSPRYKVAKRGQDVALRCDPISGHVSLFWYQQALGQGPEFLTYFQNEAQLDKSGLPSDRFFAERPEGSVSTLKIQRTQQEDSAVYLCASSLDLGLETQYFGPGTRLLVL.

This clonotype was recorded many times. The CDR3 DNA is TGTGCCAGCAGCTTGGAGGGCAGGAGGGAAGCTTTCTTT. This gives the protein CASSLEGRREAFF. The J gene is TRBJ1-1, the V gene TRBV7-6; D gene ambiguous. Germline CDR1 reads SGHVS; CDR2 reads FNYEAQ. V shed 3 bases and J shed 8 bases, with 13 bases lying between them. CDR3 size: 13 residues.

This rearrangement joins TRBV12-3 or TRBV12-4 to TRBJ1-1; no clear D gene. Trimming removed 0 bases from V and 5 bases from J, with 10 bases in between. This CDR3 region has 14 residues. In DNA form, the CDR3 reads TGTGCCAGCAGTTTAGCAACGTTTACGACTGAAGCTTTCTTT. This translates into CASSLATFTTEAFF.

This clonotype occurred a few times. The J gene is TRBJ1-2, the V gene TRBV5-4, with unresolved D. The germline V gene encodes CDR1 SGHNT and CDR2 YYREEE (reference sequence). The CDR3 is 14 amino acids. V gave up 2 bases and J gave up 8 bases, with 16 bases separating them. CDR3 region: CASSFYERGAGYTF. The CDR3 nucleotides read TGTGCCAGCAGCTTTTACGAGCGAGGTGCCGGCTACACCTTC.

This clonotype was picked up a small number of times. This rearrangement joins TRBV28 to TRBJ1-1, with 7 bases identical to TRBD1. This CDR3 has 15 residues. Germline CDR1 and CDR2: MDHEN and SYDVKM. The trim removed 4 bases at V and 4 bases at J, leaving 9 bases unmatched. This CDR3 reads CASSSLTGLSTEAFF. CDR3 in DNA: TGTGCCAGCAGTTCACTGACAGGGTTGAGCACTGAAGCTTTCTTT.

DNA of the CDR3: TGCAGCGTTGAAGTAGTGGGGGGGACAGATACGCAGTATTTT. Its translation: CSVEVVGGTDTQYF. V gene TRBV29-1 combines with J gene TRBJ2-3, with TRBD2 matching 7 bases. Germline lookup yields CDR1 SQVTM and CDR2 ANQGSEA. V lost 1 base and J lost 3; bases outside the gene matches: 4. CDR3 length equals 14 residues.

The CDR3 DNA reads TGTGCCAGCAGTTACCCTCGACACGTAGGGAGAAATTCACCCCTCCACTTT. Translated, it gives CASSYPRHVGRNSPLHF. The gene calls are TRBV6-5 and TRBJ1-6, with D hard to call. With 2 bases removed from V and 7 bases from J, the gap between germline ends came to 18 bases. The germline V gene has CDR1 MNHEY and CDR2 SVGAGI. The CDR3 consists of 17 residues.

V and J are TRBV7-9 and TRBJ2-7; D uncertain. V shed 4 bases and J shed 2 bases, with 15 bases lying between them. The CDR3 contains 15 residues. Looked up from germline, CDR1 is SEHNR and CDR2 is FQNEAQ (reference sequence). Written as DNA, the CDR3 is TGTGCCAGCAGCTCGAGTATTTATTATCCCTACGAGCAGTACTTC. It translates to CASSSSIYYPYEQYF.

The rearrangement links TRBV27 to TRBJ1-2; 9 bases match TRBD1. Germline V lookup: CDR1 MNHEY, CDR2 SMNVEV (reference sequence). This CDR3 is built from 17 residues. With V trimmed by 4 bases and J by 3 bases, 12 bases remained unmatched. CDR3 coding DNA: TGTGCCAGCAGTTCCTTGACCGGGACAGGGCTACACTATGGCTACACCTTC. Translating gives CASSSLTGTGLHYGYTF.

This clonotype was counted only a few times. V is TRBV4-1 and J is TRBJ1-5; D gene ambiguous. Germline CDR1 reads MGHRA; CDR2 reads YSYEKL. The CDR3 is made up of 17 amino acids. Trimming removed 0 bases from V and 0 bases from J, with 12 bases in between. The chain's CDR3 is CASSQDGMGYSNQPQHF. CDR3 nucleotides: TGCGCCAGCAGCCAAGATGGGATGGGTTATAGCAATCAGCCCCAGCATTTT.

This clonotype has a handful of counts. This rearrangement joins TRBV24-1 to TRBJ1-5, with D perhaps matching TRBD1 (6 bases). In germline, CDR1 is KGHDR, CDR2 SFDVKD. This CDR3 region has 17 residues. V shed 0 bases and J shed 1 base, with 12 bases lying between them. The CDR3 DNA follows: TGTGCCACCAGTGATTTGAAAATCGACAGGAGCAATCAGCCCCAGCATTTT. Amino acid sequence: CATSDLKIDRSNQPQHF.

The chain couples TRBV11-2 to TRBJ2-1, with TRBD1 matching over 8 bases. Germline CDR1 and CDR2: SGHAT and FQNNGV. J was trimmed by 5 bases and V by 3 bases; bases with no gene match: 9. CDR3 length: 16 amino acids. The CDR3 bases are TGTGCCAGCAGCTTTCTCCGGGGACAGGTCAACAATGAGCAGTTCTTC. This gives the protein CASSFLRGQVNNEQFF.

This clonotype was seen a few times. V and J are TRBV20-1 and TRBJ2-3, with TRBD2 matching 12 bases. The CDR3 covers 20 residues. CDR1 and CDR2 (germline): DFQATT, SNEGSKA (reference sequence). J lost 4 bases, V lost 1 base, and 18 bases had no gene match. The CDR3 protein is CSARVPLGLVTSGSADTQYF. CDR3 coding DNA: TGCAGTGCTAGAGTCCCCCTAGGGCTAGTGACTAGCGGGAGCGCAGATACGCAGTATTTT.

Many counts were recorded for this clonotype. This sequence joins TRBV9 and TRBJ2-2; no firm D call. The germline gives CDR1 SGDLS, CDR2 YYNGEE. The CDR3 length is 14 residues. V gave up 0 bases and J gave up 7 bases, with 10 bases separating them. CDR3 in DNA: TGTGCCAGCAGCGTAGCTACGCTGGGCGGGGAGCTGTTTTTT. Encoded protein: CASSVATLGGELFF. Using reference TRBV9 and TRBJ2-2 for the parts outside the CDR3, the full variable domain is DSGVTQTPKHLITATGQRVTLRCSPRSGDLSVYWYQQSLDQGLQFLIQYYNGEERAKGNILERFSAQQFPDLHSELNLSSLELGDSALYFCASSVATLGGELFFGEGSRLTVL.

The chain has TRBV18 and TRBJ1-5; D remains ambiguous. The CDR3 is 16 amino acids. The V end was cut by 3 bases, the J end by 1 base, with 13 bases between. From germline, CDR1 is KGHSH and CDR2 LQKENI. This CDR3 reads CASSPLRVKSNQPQHF. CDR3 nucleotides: TGTGCCAGCTCACCCTTGCGCGTTAAGAGCAATCAGCCCCAGCATTTT.

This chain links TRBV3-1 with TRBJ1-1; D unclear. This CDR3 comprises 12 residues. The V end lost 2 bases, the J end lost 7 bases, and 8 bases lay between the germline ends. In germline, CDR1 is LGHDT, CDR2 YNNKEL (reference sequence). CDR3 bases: TGTGCCAGCAGCCAATCAGGTAATGAAGCTTTCTTT. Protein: CASSQSGNEAFF.